This record covers a single T cell receptor beta chain. Its cognate antigen is unknown. These data originate in a study of T cell responses to AZD1222 COVID-19 vaccine. Study-wide findings and caveats: There were repertoire samples only from the period after the peak T cell response. CD4 TCRs covered the whole spike, strongest at regions 160-218 and 743-854.

CDR1 and CDR2 (germline): MDHEN, SYDVKM. Trimming cost V 1 base and J 6 bases, with 15 bases left between them. This CDR3 has 16 amino acids. Generated by immunoSEQ multiplex PCR, the TCRdb table keeps only in-frame clones and is missing some. This sample has around 110,000 clones, with about 91% found just once. Researchers grouped second doses given at about 4 or about 12 weeks into one pool. The chain has TRBV28 and TRBJ1-4; possibly TRBD1 for D (6 bases). The receptor's source is an adult who received the AZD1222 COVID-19 vaccine. The input for sequencing was peripheral blood, taken 28 days after the second AZD1222 dose. The CDR3 DNA sequence: TGTGCCAGCAGTTTATACGCTACAGGGTCGGATGAAAAACTGTTTTTT. This encodes CASSLYATGSDEKLFF.